This T cell receptor (beta chain) was retrieved from a study of spatial heterogeneity in lung cancer. The study's findings and limits: It was found that expanded intratumoral alpha and beta TCR counts tracked tumor mutation counts.

Per the germline V gene, CDR1 is LNHDA and CDR2 is SQIVND (reference sequence). With 4 bases clipped from V and 6 bases from J, the junction kept 2 bases outside the gene matches. CDR3 size: 13 residues. Time point denoted: sample taken at primary tumor resection. By its share, this clonotype is medium-sized. Its specificity is not known. From the 5' RACE reads, TCRdb called clonotypes with MiXCR, one entry per CDR3 protein. This sample carries 7,000 to 8,500 distinct CDR3 sequences, approximately 3.1% of them seen once, and the ten largest clones take roughly 15%. The sample in question was lung tumor tissue, obtained at surgery. The receptor's source is a male donor with early-stage non-small cell lung cancer. The chain couples TRBV19 to TRBJ2-2; 7 nucleotides match TRBD1. CDR3 nucleotides: TGTGCCAGTAGTACTCAGGGGGCCGGGGAGCTGTTTTTT. Translating it yields CASSTQGAGELFF.